One sample yielded the 7 T cell receptor beta chains listed below, sequenced in a study of blood T cell repertoires in COVID-19. Sequenced by immunoSEQ multiplex PCR; TCRdb stores in-frame clones only, minus some. In the table there are about 54,000 clones, over 75% of which are singletons. The sample taken for sequencing was peripheral blood. The receptors were sampled from a woman aged 40 to 50 with active COVID-19.

The chain carries TRBV2 and TRBJ1-1; TRBD1 aligns across 8 bases. The ends lost 5 bases at V and 2 bases at J; junction bases unmatched: 4. The CDR3 has 14 amino acids. Germline CDR1 is SNHLY and CDR2 is FYNNEI. In DNA form, the CDR3 reads TGTGCCAGCAGTCAGGGACAGGCAAACACTGAAGCTTTCTTT. This gives the protein CASSQGQANTEAFF.

The chain combines TRBV7-3 with TRBJ2-1; 8 bases match TRBD2. The CDR3 runs 15 residues. Germline V gene sequence: CDR1 SGHTA, CDR2 FQGTGA. Unmatched junction bases numbered 10, after V lost 5 bases and J lost 7 bases. CDR3 DNA: TGTGCCAGCAGCCCCTCAGCGGGGGCGGGGAATGAGCAGTTCTTC. This sequence encodes CASSPSAGAGNEQFF.

The rearrangement uses TRBV3-1 (or the pseudogene TRBV3-2) and TRBJ1-2, with 9 bases aligning to TRBD1. J gave up 4 bases and V 2 bases, and 11 bases lay outside the gene matches. This CDR3 region has 17 residues. Germline CDR1 LGHDT, CDR2 YNNKEL (reference sequence). This CDR3 is CASSQTGTGGLGYGYTF. As DNA, the CDR3 is TGTGCCAGCAGCCAAACTGGAACAGGGGGCTTAGGCTATGGCTACACCTTC.

The V and J genes are TRBV9 and TRBJ1-2; 9 bases map to TRBD1. Germline-derived CDR1 and CDR2 are SGDLS and YYNGEE. Trimming cost V 3 bases and J 8 bases; bases outside gene matches: 11. This CDR3 has 15 residues. CDR3 region: CASSDYRGQTRGYTF. In DNA form, the CDR3 reads TGTGCCAGCAGCGACTACAGGGGGCAAACGCGCGGCTACACCTTC.

V gene TRBV19 combines with J gene TRBJ1-1, with D uncertain. The CDR3 loop spans 16 amino acids. V lost 5 bases and J 3 bases, leaving 19 bases between the germline ends. The germline V gene encodes CDR1 LNHDA and CDR2 SQIVND (reference sequence). The CDR3 sequence: CASSLPGLGGYTEAFF. The CDR3 DNA reads as TGTGCCAGTAGTCTCCCCGGACTGGGTGGGTACACTGAAGCTTTCTTT.

The J gene is TRBJ1-3, the V gene TRBV29-1; D gene uncertain. CDR1 and CDR2 from the germline V gene are SQVTM and ANQGSEA. Trimming cost V 4 bases and J 8 bases, with 15 bases left between them. The CDR3 consists of 13 residues. The CDR3 reads CSVGEGRVDTIYF. Here the CDR3 DNA reads TGCAGCGTTGGGGAGGGTCGCGTTGACACCATATATTTT.

The rearrangement joins TRBV12-1 to TRBJ2-5; the table's D call, TRBD2, has no DNA check behind it. TRBV12-1 is assigned pseudogene status. This CDR3 is built from 23 residues. CDR3 sequence: CASSYRREAHGIMIAGCQETQYF. DNA of the CDR3: TGTGCCAGCAGCTATCGACGTGAAGCCCATGGGATTATGATAGCGGGGTGTCAAGAGACCCAGTACTTC.